The source of this T cell receptor beta chain is a study of cytomegalovirus exposure and HLA in healthy donors. Primers included in the PCR were 60 Vbeta and 13 Jbeta primers. Some clones are missing from TCRdb's copy, which holds only in-frame ones; the method was immunoSEQ multiplex PCR. The sample has fewer than 200,000 clones, less than 90% seen once. This clone was detected only once. No antigen is known for it. Regarding the study as a whole: TCR beta chains associated with HLA were, in a later analysis, more clonally expanded than equally common others. In most subjects, TCR beta sequences reportedly gave accurate predictions of HLA-A and HLA-B alleles. At a 0.05 false discovery rate, a later analysis found about 17,000 TCR beta sequences to be associated with HLA alleles.

Sequences were obtained from PBMCs. The TCR comes from a girl under three years old in good health and CMV-seronegative.

Here the CDR3 DNA reads TGCAGCGTTTTTTCGGGGACTGGTAATGAGCAGTTCTTC. Its translation: CSVFSGTGNEQFF. The chain uses TRBV29-1 and TRBJ2-1, with D perhaps TRBD2 (6 bases). Germline V gives CDR1 SQVTM, CDR2 ANQGSEA. V was pared by 5 bases and J by 7 bases, with 15 bases between. CDR3 length: 13 amino acids.